This record covers a single T cell receptor beta chain. The data derive from a study of blood T cell repertoires in COVID-19. Overall study context: Sites across the United States, Italy and Spain contributed samples from acute and convalescent COVID-19. T cells, B-cell-depleted T cells, or PBMCs supplied cDNA or gDNA.

As handled by the study authors: Amplification from reference gene primers served as the basis for estimated nucleated cell counts. Profiling relied on immunoSEQ multiplex PCR, and the TCRdb table lists in-frame clones only, not all of them. That table supplies the V and J calls and clone size; D and trimming were determined from the DNA. The sample carries 150,000 to 200,000 clones, roughly 85% recorded once. From germline, CDR1 is MNHEY and CDR2 SMNVEV (reference sequence). The V end was cut by 1 base, the J end by 0 bases, with 15 bases between. The CDR3 has 17 residues. This clonotype was sampled from a man aged 55-75 years with acute or convalescent COVID-19. The sequencing input was peripheral blood. The genes are TRBV27 and TRBJ1-1; weak D call: TRBD1 (5 bases). The CDR3 loop reads CASSLYGVGAMNTEAFF. DNA for the CDR3: TGTGCCAGCAGTTTATACGGCGTAGGGGCCATGAACACTGAAGCTTTCTTT.